One TCR beta chain is described in this entry. The sample originates from a study of blood T cell repertoires in COVID-19. Across the study: Samples taken during acute and convalescent COVID-19 were collected in the United States, Italy and Spain. In each case, the material was cDNA or gDNA derived from T cells, B-cell-depleted T cells, or PBMCs.

Germline V CDR1 and CDR2: LGHDT, YNNKEL (reference sequence). The CDR3 consists of 13 residues. The J segment lost 7 bases and the V segment lost 1 base, leaving 2 bases of the junction unmatched. Authors' processing steps: Cell counts per sample came from amplifying reference gene primers. The repertoire was sequenced with immunoSEQ multiplex PCR; TCRdb's copy has only in-frame clones and lacks some. That table supplies the V and J calls and clone size; D and trimming were determined from the DNA. Of about 150,000 clones listed, over 80% were seen once; the top ten hold 10% to 15%. V gene TRBV3-1 (or the pseudogene TRBV3-2) combines with J gene TRBJ1-2; 8 positions agree with TRBD1. This TCR was sampled from a man between 65 and 79 years old who had recovered from COVID-19. The sample taken for sequencing was peripheral blood. The chain's CDR3 is CASSQAGGTGYTF. The DNA for the CDR3 is TGTGCCAGCAGCCAAGCAGGGGGCACTGGCTACACCTTC.